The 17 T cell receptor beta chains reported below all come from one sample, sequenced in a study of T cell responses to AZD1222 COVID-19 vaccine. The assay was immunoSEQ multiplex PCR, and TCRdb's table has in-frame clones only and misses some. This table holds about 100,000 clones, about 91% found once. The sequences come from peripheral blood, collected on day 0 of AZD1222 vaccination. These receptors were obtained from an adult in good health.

The CDR3 region has the DNA TGTGCCAGCAGCCAAGACTTTAGGGAGCGAAACACCGGGGAGCTGTTTTTT. It is translated as CASSQDFRERNTGELFF. V is TRBV14 and J is TRBJ2-2; tentative D call: TRBD2 (5 bases). This CDR3 has 17 residues. Germline CDR1 SGHDN, CDR2 FVKESK. V lost 0 bases, J lost 2 bases, and 13 bases lay in between.

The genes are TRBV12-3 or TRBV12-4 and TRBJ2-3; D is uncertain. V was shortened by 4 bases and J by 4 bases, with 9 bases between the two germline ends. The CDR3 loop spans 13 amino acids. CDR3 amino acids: CASSSLRADTQYF. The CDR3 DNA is TGTGCCAGCAGTTCCCTCCGTGCAGATACGCAGTATTTT.

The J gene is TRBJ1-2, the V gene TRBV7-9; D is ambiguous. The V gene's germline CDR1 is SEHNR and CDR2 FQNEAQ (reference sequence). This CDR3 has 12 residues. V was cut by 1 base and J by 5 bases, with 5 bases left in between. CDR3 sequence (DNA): TGTGCCAGCAGCTTAGAGTCATATGGCTACACCTTC. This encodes CASSLESYGYTF. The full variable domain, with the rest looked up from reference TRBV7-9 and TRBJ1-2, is DTGVSQNPRHKITKRGQNVTFRCDPISEHNRLYWYRQTLGQGPEFLTYFQNEAQLEKSRLLSDRFSAERPKGSFSTLEIQRTEQGDSAMYLCASSLESYGYTFGSGTRLTVV.

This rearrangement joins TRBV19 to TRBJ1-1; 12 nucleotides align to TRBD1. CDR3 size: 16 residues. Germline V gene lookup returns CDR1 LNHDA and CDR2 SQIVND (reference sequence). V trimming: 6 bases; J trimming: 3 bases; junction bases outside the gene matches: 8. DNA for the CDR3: TGTGCCAGTAGCACCGGGACAGGGGGCTGGGACACTGAAGCTTTCTTT. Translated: CASSTGTGGWDTEAFF.

DNA of the CDR3: TGTGCCAGTAGTATAGGGACATCGTATAATTCACCCCTCCACTTT. It translates to CASSIGTSYNSPLHF. The rearrangement joins TRBV19 to TRBJ1-6; weak D call: TRBD1 (5 bases). Trimming took 1 base from V and 4 from J, leaving 8 bases between them. The length of the CDR3 is 15 residues. CDR1 and CDR2 (germline): LNHDA, SQIVND (reference sequence). The whole variable domain, remainder taken from reference TRBV19 and TRBJ1-6, is DGGITQSPKYLFRKEGQNVTLSCEQNLNHDAMYWYRQDPGQGLRLIYYSQIVNDFQKGDIAEGYSVSREKKESFPLTVTSAQKNPTAFYLCASSIGTSYNSPLHFGNGTRLTVT.

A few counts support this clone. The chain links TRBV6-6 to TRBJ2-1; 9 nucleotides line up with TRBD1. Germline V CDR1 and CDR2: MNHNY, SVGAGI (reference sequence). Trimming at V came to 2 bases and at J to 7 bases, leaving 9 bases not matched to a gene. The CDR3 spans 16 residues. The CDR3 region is CASSYPGTGIVNEQFF. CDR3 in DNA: TGTGCCAGCAGTTACCCGGGGACAGGGATTGTGAATGAGCAGTTCTTC.

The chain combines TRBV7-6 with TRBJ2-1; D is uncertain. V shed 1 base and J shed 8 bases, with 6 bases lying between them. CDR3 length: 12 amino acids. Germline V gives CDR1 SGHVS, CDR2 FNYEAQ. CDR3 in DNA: TGTGCCAGCAGCTTAGTTCGGGATGAGCAGTTCTTC. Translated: CASSLVRDEQFF. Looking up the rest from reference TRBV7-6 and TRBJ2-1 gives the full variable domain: GAGVSQSPRYKVTKRGQDVALRCDPISGHVSLYWYRQALGQGPEFLTYFNYEAQQDKSGLPNDRFSAERPEGSISTLTIQRTEQRDSAMYRCASSLVRDEQFFGPGTRLTVL.

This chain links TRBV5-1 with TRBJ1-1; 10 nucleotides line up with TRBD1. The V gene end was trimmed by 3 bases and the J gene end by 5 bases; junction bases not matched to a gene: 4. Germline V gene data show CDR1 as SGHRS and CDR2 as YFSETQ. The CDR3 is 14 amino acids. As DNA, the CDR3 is TGCGCCAGCAGCTACGGACAGGGGGTGACTGAAGCTTTCTTT. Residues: CASSYGQGVTEAFF.

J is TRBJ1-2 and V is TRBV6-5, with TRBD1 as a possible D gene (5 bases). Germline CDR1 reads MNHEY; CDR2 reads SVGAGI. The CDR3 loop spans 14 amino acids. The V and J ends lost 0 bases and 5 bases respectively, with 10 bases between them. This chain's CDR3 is CASSYSQGRYGYTF. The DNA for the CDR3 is TGTGCCAGCAGTTACTCGCAGGGACGGTATGGCTACACCTTC.

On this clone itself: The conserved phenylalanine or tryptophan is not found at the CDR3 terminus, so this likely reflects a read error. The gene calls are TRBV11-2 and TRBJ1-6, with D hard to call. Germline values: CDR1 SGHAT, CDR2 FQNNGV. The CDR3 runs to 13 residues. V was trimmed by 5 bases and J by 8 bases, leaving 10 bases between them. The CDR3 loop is CASSPGLHSPLHL. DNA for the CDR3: TGTGCCAGCAGCCCCGGCCTGCATTCACCCCTCCACCTT.

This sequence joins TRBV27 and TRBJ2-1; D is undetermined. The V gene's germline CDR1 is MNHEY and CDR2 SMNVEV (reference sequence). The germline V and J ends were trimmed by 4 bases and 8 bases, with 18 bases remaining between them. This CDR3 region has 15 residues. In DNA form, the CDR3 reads TGTGCCAGCAGTTCGTTCCAGTCGGTATCCGATGAGCAGTTCTTC. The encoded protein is CASSSFQSVSDEQFF.

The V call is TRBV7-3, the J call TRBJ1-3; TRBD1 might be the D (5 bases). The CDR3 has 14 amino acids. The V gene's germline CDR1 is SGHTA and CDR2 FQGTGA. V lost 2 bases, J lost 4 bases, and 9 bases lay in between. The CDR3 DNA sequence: TGTGCCAGCAGCTTAGGGACTAACGGAAACACCATATATTTT. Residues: CASSLGTNGNTIYF.

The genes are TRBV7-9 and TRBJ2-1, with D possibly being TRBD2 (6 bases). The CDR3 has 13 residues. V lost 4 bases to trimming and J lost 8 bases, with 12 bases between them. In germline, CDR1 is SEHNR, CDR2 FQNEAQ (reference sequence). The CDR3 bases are TGTGCCAGCAGCTCCGGGGGTTTACATGAGCAGTTCTTC. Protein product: CASSSGGLHEQFF.

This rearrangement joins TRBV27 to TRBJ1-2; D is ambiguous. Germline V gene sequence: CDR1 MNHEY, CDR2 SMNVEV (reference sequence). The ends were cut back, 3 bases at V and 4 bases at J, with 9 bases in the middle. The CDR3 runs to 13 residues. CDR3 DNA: TGTGCCAGCAGTTTCGCCCGCCGCTATGGCTACACCTTC. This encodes CASSFARRYGYTF.

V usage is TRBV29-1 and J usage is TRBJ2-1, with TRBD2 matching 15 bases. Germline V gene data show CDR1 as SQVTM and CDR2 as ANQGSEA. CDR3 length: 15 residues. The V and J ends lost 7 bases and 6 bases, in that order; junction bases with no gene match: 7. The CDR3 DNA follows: TGCAGCGCTGGTGGACTAGCGGGGGGGCTCAATGAGCAGTTCTTC. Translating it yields CSAGGLAGGLNEQFF.

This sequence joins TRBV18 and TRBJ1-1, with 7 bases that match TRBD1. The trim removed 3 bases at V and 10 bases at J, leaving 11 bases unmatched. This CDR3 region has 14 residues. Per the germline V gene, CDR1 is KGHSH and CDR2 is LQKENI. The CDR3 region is CASSPTVTGVGAFF. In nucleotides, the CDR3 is TGTGCCAGCTCACCCACCGTTACAGGGGTAGGAGCTTTCTTT.

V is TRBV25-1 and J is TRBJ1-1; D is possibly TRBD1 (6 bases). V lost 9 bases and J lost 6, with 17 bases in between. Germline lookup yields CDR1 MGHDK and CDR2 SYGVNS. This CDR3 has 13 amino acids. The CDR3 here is CASSTGPLAEAFF. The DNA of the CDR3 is TGTGCCAGTTCGACAGGACCCCTAGCTGAAGCTTTCTTT.